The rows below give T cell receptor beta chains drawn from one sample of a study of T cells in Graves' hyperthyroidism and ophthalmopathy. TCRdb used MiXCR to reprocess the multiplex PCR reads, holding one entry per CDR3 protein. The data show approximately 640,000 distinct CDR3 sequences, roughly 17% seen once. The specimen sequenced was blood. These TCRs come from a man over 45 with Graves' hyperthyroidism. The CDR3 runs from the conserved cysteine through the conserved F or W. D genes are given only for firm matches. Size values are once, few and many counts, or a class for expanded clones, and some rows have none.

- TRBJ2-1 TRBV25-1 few CASRQTSYNEQFF TGTGCCAGCAGGCAGACCTCCTACAATGAGCAGTTCTTC
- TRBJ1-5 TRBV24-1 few CATSDLKYGPEHF TGTGCCACCAGTGATTTAAAGTACGGGCCGGAGCATTTT
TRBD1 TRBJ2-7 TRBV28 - CASSRGGTGGYEQYF TGTGCCAGCAGCCGTGGCGGGACAGGGGGCTACGAGCAGTACTTC
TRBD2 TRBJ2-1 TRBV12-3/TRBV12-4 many CASSFIHGGRADEQFF TGTGCCAGCAGTTTTATCCATGGCGGGAGGGCCGATGAGCAGTTCTTC
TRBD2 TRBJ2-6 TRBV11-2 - CASHPPSGIPGANALTF TGTGCCAGCCACCCTCCTAGCGGGATCCCTGGGGCCAACGCCCTGACTTTC
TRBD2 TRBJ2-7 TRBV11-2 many CASSLEAGVFYEQYF TGTGCCAGCAGCTTAGAAGCGGGAGTGTTCTACGAGCAGTACTTC
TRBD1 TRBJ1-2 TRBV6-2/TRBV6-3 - CASSYRPGQPASGSGYTF TGTGCCAGCAGTTACCGGCCGGGACAGCCAGCGTCTGGGAGCGGCTACACCTTC
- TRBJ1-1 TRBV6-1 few CASSLPGIAFF TGTGCCAGCAGCCTCCCAGGGATTGCTTTCTTT
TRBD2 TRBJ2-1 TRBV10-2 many CATVGTSANNEQFF TGCGCCACCGTTGGGACTAGCGCTAACAATGAGCAGTTCTTC
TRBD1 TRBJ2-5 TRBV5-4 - CASSWGDRVVETQYF TGTGCCAGCAGCTGGGGCGACAGGGTGGTAGAGACCCAGTACTTC
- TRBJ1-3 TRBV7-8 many CASSFREDGNTIYF TGTGCCAGCAGCTTTAGGGAGGATGGAAACACCATATATTTT
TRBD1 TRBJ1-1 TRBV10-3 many CAIRDRGTEAFF TGTGCCATCAGGGACAGGGGCACTGAAGCTTTCTTT
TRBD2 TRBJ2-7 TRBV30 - CAWSVGLAGSYEQYF TGTGCCTGGAGTGTAGGTCTAGCGGGGTCCTACGAGCAGTACTTC
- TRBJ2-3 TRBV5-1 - CASSPESSTDTQYF TGCGCCAGCAGCCCGGAGTCTAGCACAGATACGCAGTATTTT
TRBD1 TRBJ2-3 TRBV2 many CASGSPRQGKDTQYF TGTGCCAGCGGATCCCCCCGACAGGGAAAAGATACGCAGTATTTT
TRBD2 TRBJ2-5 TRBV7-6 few CASRSSLGLAGETQYF TGTGCCAGCAGATCGTCGTTGGGGCTAGCGGGGGAGACCCAGTACTTC
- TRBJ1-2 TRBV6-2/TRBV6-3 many CASRPTGEDGYTF TGTGCCAGCAGACCTACAGGAGAGGATGGCTACACCTTC
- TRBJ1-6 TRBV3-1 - CASSPSRGPYNSPLHF TGTGCCAGCAGCCCATCTAGGGGACCCTATAATTCACCCCTCCACTTT
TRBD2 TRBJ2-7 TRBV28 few CASSLSGLADYEQYF TGTGCCAGCAGTCTTTCGGGACTAGCGGACTACGAGCAGTACTTC
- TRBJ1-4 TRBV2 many CASSGVENEKLFF TGTGCCAGCAGTGGAGTTGAGAATGAAAAACTGTTTTTT
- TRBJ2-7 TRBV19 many CASNSPGQRGSYEQYF TGTGCCAGCAACTCGCCGGGGCAGAGAGGATCCTACGAGCAGTACTTC
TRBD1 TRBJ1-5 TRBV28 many CASSSTGGNQPQHF TGTGCCAGCAGTTCGACAGGGGGCAATCAGCCCCAGCATTTT
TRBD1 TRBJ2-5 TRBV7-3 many CASSFRGTAQETQYF TGTGCCAGCAGCTTTAGGGGGACAGCTCAAGAGACCCAGTACTTC
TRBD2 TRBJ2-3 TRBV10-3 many CAISGTSGSEDTQYF TGTGCCATCAGTGGGACTAGCGGGAGTGAAGATACGCAGTATTTT
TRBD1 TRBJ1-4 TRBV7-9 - CASSAGQGNEELFF TGTGCCAGCAGCGCCGGACAGGGGAATGAAGAACTGTTTTTT
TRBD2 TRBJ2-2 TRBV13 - CASNSGDMNTGELFF TGTGCCAGCAATAGCGGGGATATGAACACCGGGGAGCTGTTTTTT
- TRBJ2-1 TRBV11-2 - CASSSQGEQFF TGTGCCAGCAGCTCGCAGGGTGAGCAGTTCTTC
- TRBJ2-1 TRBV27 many CASSLSSPYNEQFF TGTGCCAGCAGTCTCTCCTCCCCGTACAATGAGCAGTTCTTC
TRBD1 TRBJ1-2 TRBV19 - CASSTGTATNYGYTF TGTGCCAGTAGTACAGGGACAGCCACTAACTATGGCTACACCTTC
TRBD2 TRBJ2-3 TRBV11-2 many CASSLAATSGDTQYF TGTGCCAGCAGCTTAGCGGCGACTAGCGGTGATACGCAGTATTTT
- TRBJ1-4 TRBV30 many CAWSATLAGEKLFF TGTGCCTGGAGCGCTACATTAGCTGGTGAAAAACTGTTTTTT
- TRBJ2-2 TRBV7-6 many CATSPGTADTGELFF TGTGCCACCTCACCCGGGACCGCGGACACCGGGGAGCTGTTTTTT
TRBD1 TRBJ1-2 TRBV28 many CASSQTGGAGGYTF TGTGCCAGCAGCCAGACAGGGGGCGCAGGGGGCTACACCTTC
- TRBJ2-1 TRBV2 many CASSGLLTINEQFF TGTGCCAGCAGTGGGTTGTTGACCATCAATGAGCAGTTCTTC
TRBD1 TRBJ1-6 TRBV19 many CASVEGDRGSYSPLHF TGTGCATCAGTCGAGGGGGACAGGGGTTCGTATTCACCCCTCCACTTT
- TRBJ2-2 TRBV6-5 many CASSYLALNTGELFF TGTGCCAGCAGTTACCTAGCGTTGAACACCGGGGAGCTGTTTTTT
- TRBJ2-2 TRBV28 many CASLGQNTGELFF TGTGCCAGCCTGGGACAGAACACCGGGGAGCTGTTTTTT
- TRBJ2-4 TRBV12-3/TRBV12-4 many CASSLTTASVNIQYF TGTGCCAGCAGTTTGACTACTGCTTCGGTAAACATTCAGTACTTC
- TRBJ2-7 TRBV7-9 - CASSWGAEGGQYF TGTGCCAGCAGCTGGGGGGCCGAGGGCGGGCAGTACTTC
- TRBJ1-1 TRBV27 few CASTMVGGDTEAFF TGTGCCAGCACCATGGTGGGGGGAGACACTGAAGCTTTCTTT
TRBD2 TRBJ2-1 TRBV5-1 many CASELAGGNEQFF TGCGCCAGCGAGCTAGCGGGGGGCAATGAGCAGTTCTTC
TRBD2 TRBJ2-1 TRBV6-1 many CASSPGLAGVFYNEQFF TGTGCCAGCAGCCCCGGACTAGCGGGAGTATTCTACAATGAGCAGTTCTTC
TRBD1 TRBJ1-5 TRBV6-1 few CASSYAGQGSRGNQPQHF TGTGCCAGCAGTTACGCGGGACAGGGGTCTCGTGGCAATCAGCCCCAGCATTTT
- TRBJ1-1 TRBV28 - CASSLDGRLEAFF TGTGCCAGCAGTTTGGACGGGCGTCTGGAAGCTTTCTTT